These T cell receptor beta chains were read from a single sample in a study of HIV-infected children after antiretroviral therapy interruption. TCRdb reanalysed the 3' RACE reads using MiXCR and keeps one entry per CDR3 protein. The table includes around 41,000 distinct CDR3 sequences, approximately 6.1% detected once. Material: CD45RA+ CD4+ T cells from PBMCs, pooled from several time points, obtained from a donor given antiretroviral therapy, either interrupted or continuous. These receptors all come from a pool of human donors with HIV. Both conserved end residues are trimmed from each CDR3. The size entry is marked missing in some rows and otherwise reads once, few, many or a size class.

V: TRBV11-2; size: many; J: TRBJ1-4; CDR3: ASSGTVNEKLF
V: TRBV7-2; size: many; J: TRBJ2-7; CDR3: ASSLEAGRIREQY
V: TRBV7-9; size: many; J: TRBJ2-3; CDR3: ASSEGLAGDTQY
V: TRBV15; size: many; J: TRBJ2-7; CDR3: ATSRGGTAYEQY
V: TRBV19; size: few; J: TRBJ1-2; CDR3: ASSMTRVGYT
V: TRBV10-3; size: medium-sized; J: TRBJ2-5; CDR3: ASGDLWGQDTQY
V: TRBV12-3/TRBV12-4; size: many; J: TRBJ1-2; CDR3: ASSRGGAGGYT
V: TRBV3-1; size: .; J: TRBJ2-7; CDR3: ASSQGDGPYEQY
V: TRBV29-1; size: .; J: TRBJ2-7; CDR3: SARTGTGLEQY
V: TRBV4-2; size: many; J: TRBJ2-5; CDR3: ASSQGQKDTQY
V: TRBV20-1; size: many; J: TRBJ2-7; CDR3: STVSEQY
V: TRBV4-2; size: few; J: TRBJ2-1; CDR3: ASSQQVLPSYNEQF